This TCR beta chain was obtained from a study of blood T cells in healthy people across ages. The authors ran a second PCR of roughly 6 to 12 cycles using a sample-barcoded 5' primer and a J-beta primer mix. Via MiXCR, TCRdb re-called the 5' RACE reads, giving one row per CDR3 protein. The table lists a few hundred thousand distinct CDR3 sequences, about 25% of them singletons. This clonotype was counted only a few times. The CDR3 is 14 residues long. V lost 5 bases and J lost 2, with 12 bases in between. Per germline, CDR1 SGHVS and CDR2 FQNEAQ. Total RNA, at least 6 micrograms per sample, was extracted from PBMCs.

The chain carries TRBV7-8 and TRBJ1-2, with D possibly TRBD1 on 5 matching bases. Sequencing was performed on blood. The sequence was obtained from a woman aged 70-85 years in good health. The CDR3 bases are TGTGCCAGCAGCCGGGGGGAGGGAAACTATGGCTACACCTTC. It encodes CASSRGEGNYGYTF. The full variable domain, in which reference TRBV7-8 and TRBJ1-2 provide the parts outside the CDR3, is GAGVSQSPRYKVAKRGQDVALRCDPISGHVSLFWYQQALGQGPEFLTYFQNEAQLDKSGLPSDRFFAERPEGSVSTLKIQRTQQEDSAVYLCASSRGEGNYGYTFGSGTRLTVV.